A single sample is the source of the 9 T cell receptor beta chains below, sequenced in a study of blood T cell repertoires in COVID-19. TCRdb's copy holds only in-frame clones and misses some; the assay was immunoSEQ multiplex PCR. The sample has 300,000 to 400,000 clones, about nine tenths seen once. Sequencing was performed on peripheral blood. The receptors shown here come from a woman in her seventies with COVID-19, enrolled during active disease.

This sequence joins TRBV11-2 and TRBJ2-7; possible D gene TRBD2, 5 bases. Germline lookup yields CDR1 SGHAT and CDR2 FQNNGV. The CDR3 has 12 amino acids. V was clipped by 2 bases and J by 6 bases, with 8 bases between them. The CDR3 nucleotides read TGTGCCAGCAGCTTAAGTGGGAGCGAGCAGTACTTC. Protein sequence: CASSLSGSEQYF.

This clone was seen only once. This CDR3 is CATSDPPGQGISDTQYF. The CDR3 DNA sequence: TGTGCCACCAGTGATCCACCGGGACAGGGGATATCAGATACGCAGTATTTT. The chain is built from TRBV24-1 and TRBJ2-3, with 10 bases lining up with TRBD1. The CDR3 consists of 17 residues. Unmatched junction bases numbered 9, after V lost 3 bases and J lost 4 bases. The germline V gene has CDR1 KGHDR and CDR2 SFDVKD.

The chain combines TRBV5-1 with TRBJ2-2; D is perhaps TRBD2 (6 bases). CDR1 and CDR2 from the germline V gene are SGHRS and YFSETQ. The ends were cut back, 1 base at V and 8 bases at J, with 12 bases in the middle. The CDR3 extends over 14 amino acids. The CDR3 nucleotides read TGCGCCAGCAGCTTGATGGGGGACTCGGGGGAGCTGTTTTTT. Amino acid sequence: CASSLMGDSGELFF.

The CDR3 protein is CASSDVTSSYNEQFF. The CDR3 coding sequence is TGTGCCAGCAGCGATGTGACTTCCTCCTACAATGAGCAGTTCTTC. V is TRBV11-2 and J is TRBJ2-1; D remains ambiguous. Germline V CDR1 and CDR2: SGHAT, FQNNGV. The CDR3 covers 15 residues. Trimming removed 5 bases from V and 0 bases from J, with 11 bases in between.

V usage is TRBV19 and J usage is TRBJ2-1; perhaps TRBD1 as D (6 bases). There are 12 residues in the CDR3. Per germline, CDR1 LNHDA and CDR2 SQIVND (reference sequence). Trimming cost V 6 bases and J 4 bases, with 7 bases left between them. The CDR3 DNA reads TGTGCCAGTAGACAGGGTTACAATGAGCAGTTCTTC. It specifies CASRQGYNEQFF.

The genes are TRBV2 and TRBJ2-7, with 8 positions matching TRBD1. The CDR3 is made up of 13 amino acids. Trimming took 6 bases from V and 2 from J; bases not matched to a gene: 3. Germline CDR1 SNHLY, CDR2 FYNNEI. The CDR3 here is CASRTGVAYEQYF. For the CDR3, the DNA is TGTGCCAGCAGGACAGGGGTGGCCTACGAGCAGTACTTC. Combining the CDR3 with reference TRBV2 and TRBJ2-7 gives the whole variable domain EPEVTQTPSHQVTQMGQEVILRCVPISNHLYFYWYRQILGQKVEFLVSFYNNEISEKSEIFDDQFSVERPDGSNFTLKIRSTKLEDSAMYFCASRTGVAYEQYFGPGTRLTVT.

DNA of the CDR3: TGTGCCAGCAGCTATAGCGGGGTAACATACAATGAGCAGTTCTTC. It is translated as CASSYSGVTYNEQFF. J is TRBJ2-1 and V is TRBV27, with 8 bases that match TRBD2. V was pared by 6 bases and J by 4 bases, with 8 bases of the junction left unmatched. The germline V gene encodes CDR1 MNHEY and CDR2 SMNVEV (reference sequence). This CDR3 has 15 residues.

This chain links TRBV27 with TRBJ1-6, with 7 bases matching TRBD1. The CDR3 has 14 amino acids. Trimming at V came to 6 bases and at J to 7 bases, leaving 6 bases not matched to a gene. Germline assignment: CDR1 MNHEY and CDR2 SMNVEV (reference sequence). This CDR3 is CASRRTGVNSPLHF. In nucleotides, the CDR3 is TGTGCCAGCAGGCGGACAGGCGTCAATTCACCCCTCCACTTT.

The chain carries TRBV27 and TRBJ2-1; D gene unclear. This CDR3 comprises 15 residues. Looked up from germline, CDR1 is MNHEY and CDR2 is SMNVEV (reference sequence). V was shortened by 8 bases and J by 0 bases, with 14 bases between the two germline ends. The chain's CDR3 is CASGSPGLSYNEQFF. The CDR3, as DNA: TGTGCCAGCGGGTCTCCAGGTCTCTCCTACAATGAGCAGTTCTTC.